The 23 T cell receptor beta chains below come from one sample, sequenced in a study of blood T cell repertoires in COVID-19 (dated by TCRdb to the early 2020s). Receptors were amplified or captured by the immunoSEQ multiplex PCR assay. In TCRdb, the immuneACCESS table is reduced to in-frame sequences with V and J assigned. These tables do not hold every clone; where another copy was compared, an unresolved V gene accounts for under half, and the others remain unexplained. This sample is represented by fewer than 200,000 clones; roughly nine tenths of them were singletons. Around 20% of the sample rests with the top ten. Sequenced input: peripheral blood. These receptors all stem from a man between 70 and 80 years old with active or convalescent COVID-19.

The chain is built from TRBV10-3 and TRBJ2-5; 8 bases align to TRBD1. This CDR3 spans 14 amino acids. J was trimmed by 5 bases and V by 2 bases; bases with no gene match: 4. Germline V gene data show CDR1 as ENHRY and CDR2 as SYGVKD. CDR3 DNA: TGTGCCATCAGTGAGACAGGGGGTCAGGAGACCCAGTACTTC. Translated: CAISETGGQETQYF.

V gene TRBV4-3 combines with J gene TRBJ2-1; 8 bases fit TRBD1. V lost 0 bases and J lost 4; bases outside the gene matches: 8. This CDR3 contains 17 residues. Germline loops: CDR1 LGHNA, CDR2 YSLEER. CDR3 amino acids: CASSQDRDRWKYNEQFF. CDR3 in DNA: TGCGCCAGCAGCCAAGATCGGGACAGGTGGAAATACAATGAGCAGTTCTTC.

The chain carries TRBV6-5 and TRBJ2-2, with 7 bases matching TRBD1. This CDR3 is 16 amino acids long. Trimming removed 3 bases from V and 7 bases from J; junction bases left unmatched: 11. Looked up from germline, CDR1 is MNHEY and CDR2 is SVGAGI. The CDR3 loop reads CASSYHSYRGNGELFF. CDR3 bases: TGTGCCAGCAGTTATCACTCATACAGGGGAAACGGGGAGCTGTTTTTT.

This chain joins TRBV6-6 and TRBJ1-3; no clear D. This CDR3 spans 15 amino acids. Per germline, CDR1 MNHNY and CDR2 SVGAGI (reference sequence). Deletions cut 5 bases from V and 4 bases from J, with 15 bases between. The CDR3 sequence: CASSLPGSAGNTIYF. CDR3 sequence (DNA): TGTGCCAGCAGTCTACCCGGGTCAGCCGGAAACACCATATATTTT.

The chain employs TRBV6-2 or TRBV6-3 and TRBJ1-1; 7 nucleotides line up with TRBD1. V shed 0 bases and J 4 bases; nucleotides not matched to a gene: 2. Germline loops: CDR1 MNHEY, CDR2 SVGEGT. The CDR3 is 14 amino acids. As DNA, the CDR3 is TGTGCCAGCAGTTACTCGACAGGGTTCACTGAAGCTTTCTTT. It is translated as CASSYSTGFTEAFF.

V gene TRBV6-2 or TRBV6-3 combines with J gene TRBJ2-5, with 10 bases matching TRBD2. The germline V gene encodes CDR1 MNHEY and CDR2 SVGEGT. V lost 3 bases and J lost 10; bases outside the gene matches: 11. The CDR3 loop spans 15 amino acids. CDR3 DNA sequence: TGTGCCAGCAGTTATTCTAGCGGGAGTGCTTTGGACCAGTACTTC. Its translation is CASSYSSGSALDQYF.

The V gene is TRBV5-4, the J gene TRBJ1-5; TRBD1 is a possible D gene (5 bases). V was trimmed by 4 bases and J by 0 bases, leaving 14 bases between them. This CDR3 contains 16 residues. Germline V CDR1 and CDR2: SGHNT, YYREEE (reference sequence). Here the CDR3 reads CASSLGGGDSNQPQHF. The CDR3 region has the DNA TGTGCCAGCAGCCTAGGTGGGGGGGATAGCAATCAGCCCCAGCATTTT.

The chain is built from TRBV20-1 and TRBJ1-5; weak D call: TRBD1 (5 bases). V lost 3 bases and J 3 bases, leaving 9 bases between the germline ends. Germline assignment: CDR1 DFQATT and CDR2 SNEGSKA (reference sequence). The CDR3 is 13 residues long. The chain's CDR3 is CSASRQPNQPQHF. The CDR3 DNA reads TGCAGTGCTAGTCGACAGCCCAATCAGCCCCAGCATTTT.

The chain is built from TRBV18 and TRBJ1-5, with unresolved D. The ends were cut back, 6 bases at V and 6 bases at J, with 21 bases in the middle. This CDR3 comprises 16 residues. Germline V gene lookup returns CDR1 KGHSH and CDR2 LQKENI. This CDR3 is CASSPLEGVGGQPQHF. The DNA of the CDR3 is TGTGCCAGCTCTCCCCTTGAGGGCGTTGGCGGTCAGCCCCAGCATTTT.

The chain carries TRBV9 and TRBJ2-1, with TRBD2 matching over 10 bases. V gave up 0 bases and J gave up 7 bases; unmatched junction bases: 10. The CDR3 spans 17 residues. CDR1 is SGDLS, CDR2 YYNGEE, per germline. CDR3 DNA: TGTGCCAGCAGCGTAGGATCCGGGAGCGGGAGGGCAAATGAGCAGTTCTTC. As protein: CASSVGSGSGRANEQFF.

The count of this clone is one. V and J are TRBV28 and TRBJ2-7, with 7 bases that match TRBD2. The CDR3 is 15 residues long. Germline V gene sequence: CDR1 MDHEN, CDR2 SYDVKM. J was trimmed by 2 bases and V by 0 bases; bases with no gene match: 4. CDR3 amino acids: CASSLWGGKTYEQYF. The CDR3 bases are TGTGCCAGCAGTTTATGGGGGGGGAAGACCTACGAGCAGTACTTC.

The CDR3 loop is CASSQRGPITEAFF. Here the CDR3 DNA reads TGTGCCAGCAGTCAGCGGGGGCCGATCACTGAAGCTTTCTTT. This chain connects TRBV6-2 or TRBV6-3 to TRBJ1-1; tentatively, D is TRBD1 (6 bases). Per the germline V gene, CDR1 is MNHEY and CDR2 is SVGEGT. The CDR3 is 14 residues long. Deletions cut 5 bases from V and 4 bases from J, with 14 bases between.

This chain joins TRBV7-9 and TRBJ1-2; 9 nucleotides align to TRBD1. In germline, CDR1 is SEHNR, CDR2 FQNEAQ (reference sequence). There are 16 residues in the CDR3. With V trimmed by 4 bases and J by 2 bases, 8 bases remained unmatched. This CDR3 reads CASSSGTGYVNYGYTF. The CDR3 DNA sequence: TGTGCCAGCAGCTCCGGGACAGGGTATGTCAACTATGGCTACACCTTC.

The rearrangement links TRBV28 to TRBJ1-2; no clear D gene. The germline gives CDR1 MDHEN, CDR2 SYDVKM. V gave up 6 bases and J gave up 2 bases, with 16 bases separating them. CDR3 length: 15 amino acids. CDR3 coding DNA: TGTGCCAGCAGCACACCTCAGAAATCCAACTATGGCTACACCTTC. It is translated as CASSTPQKSNYGYTF.

The rearrangement uses TRBV15 and TRBJ1-4, with 7 bases aligning to TRBD1. V trimming: 3 bases; J trimming: 2 bases; junction bases outside the gene matches: 6. The CDR3 sequence is 16 residues long. Germline V gene lookup returns CDR1 LNHNV and CDR2 YYDKDF (reference sequence). CDR3 in amino acids: CATSSFSRGTNEKLFF. Written as DNA, the CDR3 is TGTGCCACCAGCAGTTTCTCCAGGGGGACTAATGAAAAACTGTTTTTT.

This chain connects TRBV28 to TRBJ2-5; no clear D gene. The CDR3 covers 13 residues. Germline loops: CDR1 MDHEN, CDR2 SYDVKM. The V end lost 1 base, the J end lost 5 bases, and 8 bases lay between the germline ends. CDR3 residues: CASSLSYVETQYF. CDR3 nucleotide sequence: TGTGCCAGCAGTTTATCCTACGTGGAGACCCAGTACTTC.

This rearrangement joins TRBV7-9 to TRBJ1-6, with D maybe TRBD1 (6 bases). Trimming took off 4 bases at V and 10 bases at J, with 11 bases between the two ends. Germline-derived CDR1 and CDR2 are SEHNR and FQNEAQ (reference sequence). This CDR3 contains 13 residues. This CDR3 is CASSSSQGSPLHF. In DNA, the CDR3 is TGTGCCAGCAGCTCATCGCAGGGGTCACCCCTCCACTTT.

This clone has only one observation. The junction departs from the called germline gene at one end, perhaps through a read error. CDR3 amino acids: CASSGQGSGEQYF. The CDR3 nucleotides read TGTGCTAGCAGCGGACAGGGGTCGGGCGAGCAGTACTTC. V gene TRBV7-7 combines with J gene TRBJ2-7; 9 bases match TRBD1. The CDR3 is 13 residues long. Germline CDR1 and CDR2: SSHAT and FNYEAQ (reference sequence).

V gene TRBV11-2 combines with J gene TRBJ1-6; D is unclear. Germline values: CDR1 SGHAT, CDR2 FQNNGV. V lost 5 bases, J lost 4 bases, and 9 bases lay in between. This CDR3 has 14 amino acids. The CDR3 region has the DNA TGTGCCAGCAGCCCGCGGGCATATAATTCACCCCTCCACTTT. It is translated as CASSPRAYNSPLHF.

This clone has only one observation. The chain has TRBV12-3 or TRBV12-4 and TRBJ2-7; tentatively, D is TRBD2 (5 bases). The ends were cut back, 7 bases at V and 3 bases at J, with 10 bases in the middle. CDR3 length equals 12 residues. For the CDR3, the DNA is TGTGCCAGCACCTCGGGGAACTACGAGCAGTACTTC. Amino acids: CASTSGNYEQYF.

CDR3 bases: TGTGCCAGCATTACCCAGGGAGGGGGCACTGAAGCTTTCTTT. It yields the protein CASITQGGGTEAFF. This chain connects TRBV2 to TRBJ1-1; D is possibly TRBD1 (6 bases). The CDR3 is 14 amino acids. With 7 bases removed from V and 4 bases from J, the gap between germline ends came to 16 bases. From germline, CDR1 is SNHLY and CDR2 FYNNEI.

This clone was recorded once. CDR3 nucleotide sequence: TGTGCCAGCTCACCAAAAATCGTCACCGGGGAGCTGTTTTTT. As protein: CASSPKIVTGELFF. The V gene is TRBV18, the J gene TRBJ2-2; D is uncertain. The CDR3 has 14 amino acids. Trimming removed 2 bases at V and 4 bases at J, with 8 bases between. Germline CDR1 is KGHSH and CDR2 is LQKENI. The full variable domain, its missing parts supplied by reference TRBV18 and TRBJ2-2, is NAGVMQNPRHLVRRRGQEARLRCSPMKGHSHVYWYRQLPEEGLKFMVYLQKENIIDESGMPKERFSAEFPKEGPSILRIQQVVRGDSAAYFCASSPKIVTGELFFGEGSRLTVL.

This chain uses TRBV7-2 with TRBJ1-5; D not certain. This CDR3 has 14 amino acids. The V gene's germline CDR1 is SGHTA and CDR2 FQGNSA. V was trimmed by 1 base and J by 11 bases, leaving 15 bases between them. The chain's CDR3 is CASSLGGHGAAQHF. The DNA for the CDR3 is TGTGCCAGCAGCTTAGGAGGGCACGGAGCAGCCCAGCATTTT.